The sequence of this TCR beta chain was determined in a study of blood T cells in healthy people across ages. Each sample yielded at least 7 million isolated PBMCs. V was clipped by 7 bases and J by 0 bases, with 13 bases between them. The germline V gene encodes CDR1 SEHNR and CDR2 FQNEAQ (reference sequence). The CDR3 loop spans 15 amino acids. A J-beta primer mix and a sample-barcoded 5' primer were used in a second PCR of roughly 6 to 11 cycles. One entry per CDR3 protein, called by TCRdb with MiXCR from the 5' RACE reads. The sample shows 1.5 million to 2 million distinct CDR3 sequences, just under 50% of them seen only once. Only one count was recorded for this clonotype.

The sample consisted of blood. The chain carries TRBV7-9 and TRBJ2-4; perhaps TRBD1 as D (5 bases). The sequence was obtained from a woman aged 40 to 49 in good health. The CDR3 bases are TGTGCCAGCAACCAGGACACATTAGCCAAAAACATTCAGTACTTC. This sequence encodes CASNQDTLAKNIQYF.